These 6 T cell receptor beta chains were sequenced from one sample in a study of T cell repertoires in cytomegalovirus infection. Which antigens these TCRs recognize remains unknown. Each CDR3 protein is one row after TCRdb ran MiXCR on the reads. This table holds 570,000 or so distinct CDR3 sequences, just under 40% found once. The source material was cultured PBMCs, sampled from culture after CMV antigen stimulation. The receptors stem from a human donor in good health (CMV status not recorded). Some clones in this sample may be carry-over from other donors' samples.

The V call is TRBV7-2, the J call TRBJ2-1; TRBD2 aligns across 13 bases. This CDR3 comprises 17 residues. Germline V gene data show CDR1 as SGHTA and CDR2 as FQGNSA. With V trimmed by 6 bases and J by 8 bases, 13 bases remained unmatched. The CDR3, as DNA: TGTGCCAGCAGAACTAGCCCTACTAGCGGGAGGGCTGATGAGCAGTTCTTC. Translating gives CASRTSPTSGRADEQFF.

This clonotype was picked up a small number of times. J is TRBJ1-6 and V is TRBV12-3 or TRBV12-4; a weak D match, TRBD1 (6 bases). The CDR3 runs 13 residues. Trimming shortened V by 0 bases and J by 10 bases, and 7 bases separated the two germline ends. The CDR3 DNA sequence: TGTGCCAGCAGTTTAGCGCAGGGGTCACCCCTCCACTTT. It yields the protein CASSLAQGSPLHF.

The genes are TRBV11-2 and TRBJ2-2, with D perhaps TRBD2 (5 bases). Germline-derived CDR1 and CDR2 are SGHAT and FQNNGV. The CDR3 sequence is 14 residues long. Between the trimmed V and J ends, which lost 2 bases and 5 bases, there was a span of 9 bases. The CDR3 nucleotides are TGTGCCAGCAGCTTATTGAGAGGGACCGGGGAGCTGTTTTTT. It is translated as CASSLLRGTGELFF.

This clonotype was seen a few times. The chain employs TRBV7-9 and TRBJ2-6; the match to TRBD1 covers 9 bases. J was trimmed by 0 bases and V by 6 bases; bases with no gene match: 6. The CDR3 is 17 residues long. CDR1 and CDR2 (germline): SEHNR, FQNEAQ (reference sequence). As DNA, the CDR3 is TGTGCCAGCAGACCGGGACAGGGTCGCTCTGGGGCCAACGTCCTGACTTTC. Encoded protein: CASRPGQGRSGANVLTF.

The chain joins TRBV4-1 to TRBJ2-7; D possibly corresponds to TRBD2 (6 bases). The CDR3 spans 14 residues. From germline, CDR1 is MGHRA and CDR2 YSYEKL. V was clipped by 2 bases and J by 2 bases, with 10 bases between them. The CDR3 sequence: CASSQQAGTYEQYF. CDR3 bases: TGCGCCAGCAGCCAACAGGCGGGAACCTACGAGCAGTACTTC.

The genes are TRBV7-6 and TRBJ2-1; a weak D match, TRBD1 (8 bases). V was clipped by 2 bases and J by 0 bases, with 17 bases between them. The CDR3 extends over 18 amino acids. The germline gives CDR1 SGHVS, CDR2 FNYEAQ. CDR3 nucleotide sequence: TGTGCCAGCAGCTTATTGGGGGGGACAGGAAGCTCCTACAATGAGCAGTTCTTC. Protein: CASSLLGGTGSSYNEQFF.